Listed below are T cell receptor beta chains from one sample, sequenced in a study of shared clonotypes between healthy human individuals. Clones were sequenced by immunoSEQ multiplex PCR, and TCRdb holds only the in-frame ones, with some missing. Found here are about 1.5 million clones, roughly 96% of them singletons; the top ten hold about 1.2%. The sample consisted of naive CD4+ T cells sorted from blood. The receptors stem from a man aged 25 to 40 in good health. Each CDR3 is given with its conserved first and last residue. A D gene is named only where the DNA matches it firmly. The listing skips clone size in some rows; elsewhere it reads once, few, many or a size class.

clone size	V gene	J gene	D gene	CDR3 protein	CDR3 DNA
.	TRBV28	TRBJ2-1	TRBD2	CASSPLGASGYNEQFF	TGTGCCAGCAGTCCCCTCGGGGCTAGCGGGTACAATGAGCAGTTCTTC
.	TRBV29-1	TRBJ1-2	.	CSVGRFVVLGGYTF	TGCAGCGTTGGCAGGTTTGTTGTTTTAGGTGGCTACACCTTC
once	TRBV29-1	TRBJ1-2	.	CSVVREPGGYTF	TGCAGCGTTGTTAGGGAACCGGGAGGCTACACCTTC
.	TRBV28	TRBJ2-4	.	CASSKARDSGAKNIQYF	TGTGCCAGCAGTAAGGCCCGGGACAGCGGGGCCAAAAACATTCAGTACTTC
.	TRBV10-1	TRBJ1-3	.	CASNPAPTPRTGNTIYF	TGCGCCAGCAACCCGGCCCCGACCCCGAGAACTGGAAACACCATATATTTT
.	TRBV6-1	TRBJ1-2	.	CASSERSGRADGYTF	TGTGCCAGCAGTGAAAGGTCGGGGAGGGCCGATGGCTACACCTTC
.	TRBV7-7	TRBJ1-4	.	CASSPRGSGKLFF	TGTGCTAGCAGCCCCCGTGGGTCGGGAAAACTGTTTTTT
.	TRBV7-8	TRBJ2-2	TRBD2	CASAGPQWGRANTGELFF	TGTGCCAGCGCCGGACCCCAATGGGGGAGGGCGAACACCGGGGAGCTGTTTTTT
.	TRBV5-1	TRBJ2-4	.	CASSLESGSLNIQYF	TGCGCCAGCAGCTTGGAGTCCGGGTCTTTGAACATTCAGTACTTC
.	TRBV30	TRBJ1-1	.	CAWSPSFSGRTEAFF	TGTGCCTGGAGCCCCTCGTTTTCGGGGAGGACTGAAGCTTTCTTT
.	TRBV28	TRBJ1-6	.	CASTRPSSPLHF	TGTGCCAGCACCCGACCTAGTTCACCCCTCCACTTT
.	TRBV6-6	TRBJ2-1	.	CASSSLNEQFF	TGTGCCAGCAGCTCTCTCAATGAGCAGTTCTTC
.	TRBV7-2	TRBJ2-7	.	CASSWATGEQYF	TGTGCCAGCAGCTGGGCAACGGGGGAGCAGTACTTC
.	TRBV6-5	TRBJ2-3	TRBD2	CASSSQVAGAADTQYF	TGTGCCAGCAGTTCCCAAGTAGCGGGAGCGGCAGATACGCAGTATTTT
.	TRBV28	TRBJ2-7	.	CASSFSGPSYEQYF	TGTGCCAGCAGTTTTTCAGGTCCATCCTACGAGCAGTACTTC
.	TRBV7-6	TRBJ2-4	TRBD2	CASSLVAGGSVNIQYF	TGTGCCAGCAGCTTAGTGGCGGGAGGATCGGTAAACATTCAGTACTTC
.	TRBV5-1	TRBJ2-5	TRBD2	CASSLPSGGPVETQYF	TGCGCCAGCAGCTTGCCCTCGGGGGGACCTGTAGAGACCCAGTACTTC
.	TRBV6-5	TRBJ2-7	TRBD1	CASSYDRDPTYEQYF	TGTGCCAGCAGTTACGACAGGGACCCCACCTACGAGCAGTACTTC
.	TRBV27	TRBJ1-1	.	CASSQSRNTEAFF	TGTGCCAGCAGCCAGTCTCGCAACACTGAAGCTTTCTTT
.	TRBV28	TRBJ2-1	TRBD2	CASRTHRAPGGSYNEQFF	TGTGCCAGCAGAACCCACCGAGCCCCGGGAGGATCCTACAATGAGCAGTTCTTC
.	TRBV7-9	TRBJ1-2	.	CASSPVSPGYGYTF	TGTGCCAGCAGCCCTGTCTCGCCGGGCTATGGCTACACCTTC
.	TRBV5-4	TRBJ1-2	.	CASSQITANYGYTF	TGTGCCAGCAGCCAGATCACAGCGAACTATGGCTACACCTTC
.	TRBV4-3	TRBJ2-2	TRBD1	CASSRLPGQTNTGELFF	TGCGCCAGCAGCCGTCTACCGGGACAGACGAACACCGGGGAGCTGTTTTTT
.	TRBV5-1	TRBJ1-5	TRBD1	CASRTGTGGNQPQHF	TGCGCCAGCAGAACCGGGACAGGGGGCAATCAGCCCCAGCATTTT